This T cell receptor (beta chain) was found in a study of blood T cell repertoires in COVID-19. In the study overall: Researchers got acute and convalescent COVID-19 samples from the United States, Italy and Spain. T cells, B-cell-depleted T cells, or PBMCs supplied cDNA or gDNA.

How the authors handled the data: Scientists estimated how many nucleated cells there were by amplifying reference gene primers. Profiled with immunoSEQ multiplex PCR; TCRdb holds only in-frame clones, not every one. V and J calls and clone size come straight from that table; D and trimming were deduced from the DNA. Here the sample spans some 400,000 clones, roughly 86% being singletons. The V gene end was trimmed by 4 bases and the J gene end by 3 bases; junction bases not matched to a gene: 11. CDR1 and CDR2 from the germline V gene are LGHDT and YNNKEL (reference sequence). The CDR3 loop spans 16 amino acids.

This TCR came from a human donor with acute or convalescent COVID-19. The donor label of this sample is uncertain. Sequenced input: peripheral blood. V is TRBV3-1 (or the pseudogene TRBV3-2) and J is TRBJ1-1; 7 bases map to TRBD1. The CDR3: CASSPTGKKLDTEAFF. CDR3 nucleotides: TGTGCCAGCAGCCCGACAGGGAAAAAATTGGACACTGAAGCTTTCTTT.